This TCR beta chain was identified during a study of technical replicates of blood from several donors. The CDR3 extends over 13 amino acids. V lost 0 bases, J lost 10 bases, and 12 bases lay in between. Looked up from germline, CDR1 is SGHTA and CDR2 is FQGNSA. Profiled with immunoSEQ multiplex PCR; TCRdb holds only in-frame clones, not every one. The data hold about 63,000 clones, with about 87% observed a single time. The receptor was isolated from a human donor in good health. Some clones in this sample may be carry-over from other donors' samples. V is TRBV7-2 and J is TRBJ1-2; D is undetermined. Sequenced material: PBMCs. CDR3 DNA sequence: TGTGCCAGCAGCTTAGCGCCAGGAAAGTCCTACACCTTC. Protein: CASSLAPGKSYTF.